This T cell receptor (beta chain) was documented in a study of blood T cell repertoires in COVID-19. Study information: Specimens from acute and convalescent COVID-19 originated in the United States, Italy and Spain.

Assignments of participants to cohorts depended upon their own reported clinical history. The germline V gene encodes CDR1 SGHRS and CDR2 YFSETQ. There are 16 residues in the CDR3. V was pared by 0 bases and J by 8 bases, with 8 bases of the junction left unmatched. As handled by the study authors: Amplified reference gene primers provided the basis for estimating nucleated cell counts. Some clones are missing from TCRdb's copy, which holds only in-frame ones; the method was immunoSEQ multiplex PCR. That table is the source of V, J and clone size, and D and trimming were worked out from the DNA. The repertoire holds over 150,000 clones, with about 78% as singletons.

The V gene is TRBV5-1, the J gene TRBJ2-1; the match to TRBD2 covers 10 bases. The clonotype was recovered from a woman aged 50 to 60 who had recovered from COVID-19. Sequencing input: PBMCs or T cells enriched from blood (not recorded which). CDR3 DNA: TGCGCCAGCAGCTTGGTTGTCTCTAGCGGGAGTGATGAGCAGTTCTTC. This gives the protein CASSLVVSSGSDEQFF.